The T cell receptor (beta chain) under discussion was sequenced for a study of T cell responses to AZD1222 COVID-19 vaccine. Study outcomes and limitations: Clonal diversity may have been underestimated, and the donors were mostly white British, with more females than males.

Trimming cost V 4 bases and J 2 bases, with 16 bases left between them. The CDR3 contains 15 residues. Looked up from germline, CDR1 is SGHNT and CDR2 is YYREEE (reference sequence). Some clones are missing from TCRdb's copy, which holds only in-frame ones; the method was immunoSEQ multiplex PCR. This sample has around 170,000 clones, with just over 90% found just once. Comments on this clone: Antigen specificity is unknown.

This TCR came from an adult in good health. V and J are TRBV5-4 and TRBJ2-7; D might be TRBD2 (5 bases). The input for sequencing was peripheral blood, taken on day 0 of AZD1222 vaccination. CDR3 amino acids: CASSKTRGSPYEQYF. CDR3 sequence (DNA): TGTGCCAGCAGCAAAACGAGAGGGTCTCCCTACGAGCAGTACTTC.